This paragraph reports one T cell receptor beta chain. Its matching antigen is unknown. This entry is derived from a study of OX40 agonist ivuxolimab in advanced cancers. Background on the study: Partial responses were achieved by three patients, of whom one had hepatocellular carcinoma and two had cutaneous melanoma.

This CDR3 comprises 15 residues. Looked up from germline, CDR1 is MNHEY and CDR2 is SVGAGI. The V end was cut by 6 bases, the J end by 1 base, with 10 bases between. Study findings and constraints: People who partly responded at 0.1-3.0 mg/kg had some of the least clonal expansion seen. On average, CD8+ T cells had more expanded clones than CD4+.

Only in-frame clones appear in the TCRdb table, and some are missing; sequencing was by immunoSEQ multiplex PCR. Seen here are 45,000 to 55,000 clones, 81% observed once, and the top ten hold roughly 6.5%. This clonotype originated in an adult with an advanced solid tumor such as melanoma, head and neck, liver or kidney cancer. The specimen was CD4+ or CD8+ T cells sorted from blood, collected in a trial of the OX40 agonist ivuxolimab. V gene TRBV6-5 combines with J gene TRBJ2-6; D gene uncertain. The CDR3 loop reads CASRSQLSGANVLTF. Here the CDR3 DNA reads TGTGCCAGCAGATCCCAGTTGTCTGGGGCCAACGTCCTGACTTTC.